The 19 T cell receptor beta chains listed next were all sequenced from one sample in a study of blood T cell repertoires in COVID-19. TCRdb keeps only in-frame clones here, not all; method: immunoSEQ multiplex PCR. The sample lists approximately 140,000 clones; under 90% were seen once. Sequenced sample: peripheral blood. The receptor set was obtained from a human donor in a cohort sampled during active COVID-19.

The rearrangement uses TRBV7-2 and TRBJ2-7; TRBD2 aligns across 15 bases. The CDR3 runs 17 residues. V lost 5 bases and J lost 3; bases outside the gene matches: 8. Germline V gene data show CDR1 as SGHTA and CDR2 as FQGNSA. The CDR3 is CASSPRTSGGAGYEQYF. Written as DNA, the CDR3 is TGTGCCAGCAGCCCGCGGACTAGCGGGGGGGCAGGCTACGAGCAGTACTTC.

This clone came up a few times. The chain uses TRBV18 and TRBJ2-7, with TRBD1 identical over 8 bases. The CDR3 length is 13 residues. Germline CDR1 is KGHSH and CDR2 is LQKENI. V shed 2 bases, J shed 6 bases, and the junction held 3 bases outside the gene matches. CDR3 in DNA: TGTGCCAGCTCACCAGACAGGGGTCGCGAGCAGTACTTC. Protein: CASSPDRGREQYF.

The chain's CDR3 is CASSSPGQPYNEQFF. The CDR3 coding sequence is TGTGCCAGCAGTTCCCCGGGACAGCCTTACAATGAGCAGTTCTTC. This rearrangement joins TRBV27 to TRBJ2-1, with 7 bases that match TRBD1. CDR3 size: 15 residues. Losses at the gene ends were 4 bases for V and 4 bases for J; bases not matched to a gene: 7. Germline CDR1 reads MNHEY; CDR2 reads SMNVEV (reference sequence).

The chain has TRBV7-2 and TRBJ1-2, with 9 bases matching TRBD1. The CDR3 contains 16 residues. CDR1 and CDR2 from the germline V gene are SGHTA and FQGNSA. Trimming cost V 1 base and J 2 bases; bases outside gene matches: 5. The CDR3: CASSLVGQGPNYGYTF. In DNA, the CDR3 is TGTGCCAGCAGCTTAGTGGGACAGGGTCCGAACTATGGCTACACCTTC.

This chain links TRBV19 with TRBJ2-7; 8 bases agree with TRBD1. V lost 3 bases and J lost 2; bases outside the gene matches: 12. Germline V gives CDR1 LNHDA, CDR2 SQIVND (reference sequence). The CDR3 is 17 amino acids. This CDR3 is CASSIILPGQETYEQYF. The CDR3 DNA reads TGTGCCAGTAGTATCATTCTACCGGGACAGGAGACCTACGAGCAGTACTTC.

This clone was recorded once. The V gene is TRBV7-2, the J gene TRBJ1-6; the match to TRBD1 covers 7 bases. This CDR3 is built from 15 residues. Trimming cost V 5 bases and J 1 base; bases outside gene matches: 2. The germline gives CDR1 SGHTA, CDR2 FQGNSA. As DNA, the CDR3 is TGTGCCAGCAGCACGGGACAGTCCTATAATTCACCCCTCCACTTT. This sequence encodes CASSTGQSYNSPLHF.

The chain has TRBV6-6 and TRBJ2-7, with 10 bases lining up with TRBD1. CDR3 length: 15 residues. The V segment lost 6 bases and the J segment 0 bases; nucleotides outside the gene matches: 5. CDR1 and CDR2 from the germline V gene are MNHNY and SVGAGI (reference sequence). The CDR3 reads CASSARDRGSYEQYF. CDR3 sequence (DNA): TGTGCCAGCAGCGCCCGGGACAGGGGCTCCTACGAGCAGTACTTC.

This sequence joins TRBV12-3 or TRBV12-4 and TRBJ1-2; 7 nucleotides align to TRBD1. The CDR3 runs to 13 residues. Losses at the gene ends were 2 bases for V and 8 bases for J; bases not matched to a gene: 5. The CDR3 DNA is TGTGCCAGCAGTTTAAGACAGGGCGGCGGCTACACCTTC. Amino acids: CASSLRQGGGYTF.

The chain employs TRBV9 and TRBJ1-4, with D tentatively TRBD1 (6 bases). Trimming pared 3 bases from V and 4 bases from J, leaving 19 bases between. The germline V gene encodes CDR1 SGDLS and CDR2 YYNGEE. This CDR3 is built from 17 residues. The CDR3 bases are TGTGCCAGCAGCGCAACCCCCTGGGGAGGGGGTAATGAAAAACTGTTTTTT. It is translated as CASSATPWGGGNEKLFF.

This clone turned up a few times. The V call is TRBV11-3, the J call TRBJ2-1; 8 bases align to TRBD2. CDR1 and CDR2 from the germline V gene are SGHNT and YENEEA. The trim removed 4 bases at V and 8 bases at J, leaving 13 bases unmatched. The CDR3 has 16 residues. CDR3 sequence: CASSSYLAGSQDEQFF. CDR3 bases: TGTGCCAGCAGCTCCTACTTAGCGGGGAGCCAGGATGAGCAGTTCTTC.

V gene TRBV4-1 combines with J gene TRBJ1-5; 9 nucleotides match TRBD1. Trimming at V came to 1 base and at J to 7 bases, leaving 14 bases not matched to a gene. CDR3 length equals 18 residues. Germline values: CDR1 MGHRA, CDR2 YSYEKL. The CDR3 spells CASSQGGSGTGMGQPQHF. DNA of the CDR3: TGCGCCAGCAGCCAAGGTGGTTCCGGGACAGGGATGGGACAGCCCCAGCATTTT.

The J gene is TRBJ1-2, the V gene TRBV7-2; tentatively, D is TRBD1 (6 bases). V lost 0 bases and J lost 4, with 9 bases in between. The CDR3 loop spans 14 amino acids. Germline V gene data show CDR1 as SGHTA and CDR2 as FQGNSA. The CDR3 sequence: CASSLAGGSYGYTF. DNA for the CDR3: TGTGCCAGCAGCTTAGCAGGGGGAAGCTATGGCTACACCTTC.

This clone was seen a handful of times. The V call is TRBV19, the J call TRBJ2-2; 8 positions agree with TRBD2. V lost 7 bases and J lost 5; bases outside the gene matches: 9. Germline V CDR1 and CDR2: LNHDA, SQIVND (reference sequence). CDR3 length: 15 residues. The CDR3 sequence is CASTRTSQGTGELFF. The CDR3 region has the DNA TGTGCCAGTACCAGGACTAGCCAGGGGACCGGGGAGCTGTTTTTT.

The gene calls are TRBV28 and TRBJ1-1; D might be TRBD1 (5 bases). V was clipped by 3 bases and J by 0 bases, with 8 bases between them. This CDR3 region has 14 residues. From germline, CDR1 is MDHEN and CDR2 SYDVKM. The CDR3 DNA follows: TGTGCCAGCAGTTTTAGACAGATGAACACTGAAGCTTTCTTT. Amino acids: CASSFRQMNTEAFF.

V and J are TRBV12-3 or TRBV12-4 and TRBJ1-1, with no clear D. The CDR3 has 13 amino acids. V was pared by 7 bases and J by 5 bases, with 14 bases between. The CDR3 sequence: CASIMGSGTEAFF. In DNA form, the CDR3 reads TGTGCCAGCATTATGGGGTCGGGAACTGAAGCTTTCTTT.

For the CDR3, the DNA is TGTGCCAGCAGCTCCGCGGGACGGCCTGGGGGCTACACCTTC. Translating gives CASSSAGRPGGYTF. The V call is TRBV7-9, the J call TRBJ1-2, with a possible D match to TRBD1 (5 bases). V was pared by 4 bases and J by 8 bases, with 17 bases between. Germline V gene data show CDR1 as SEHNR and CDR2 as FQNEAQ (reference sequence). The CDR3 loop spans 14 amino acids.

This chain connects TRBV4-3 to TRBJ1-3, with D possibly being TRBD1 (5 bases). Trimming pared 3 bases from V and 0 bases from J, leaving 12 bases between. CDR1 is LGHNA and CDR2 is YSLEER in the germline V gene. The length of the CDR3 is 16 residues. CDR3 region: CASSQDKWDSGNTIYF. The CDR3 DNA sequence: TGCGCCAGCAGCCAGGACAAATGGGACTCTGGAAACACCATATATTTT.

V gene TRBV11-2 combines with J gene TRBJ1-5; D call uncertain. The CDR3 spans 15 residues. Looked up from germline, CDR1 is SGHAT and CDR2 is FQNNGV. V lost 1 base to trimming and J lost 7 bases, with 14 bases between them. The CDR3 coding sequence is TGTGCCAGCAGCTTAGTATACGGGAAGGTGCAGCCCCAGCATTTT. Translated: CASSLVYGKVQPQHF.

This chain links TRBV27 with TRBJ2-1, with 12 bases aligning to TRBD2. There are 14 residues in the CDR3. The J segment lost 4 bases and the V segment lost 5 bases, leaving 0 bases of the junction unmatched. Germline-derived CDR1 and CDR2 are MNHEY and SMNVEV (reference sequence). The CDR3 reads CASSTSGGYNEQFF. In nucleotides, the CDR3 is TGTGCCAGCAGTACTAGCGGGGGGTACAATGAGCAGTTCTTC.